This T cell receptor (beta chain) was observed in a study of post-analysis software for immune sequencing data. Study overall: The disease courses covered relapsing-remitting, secondary progressive and progressive-relapsing multiple sclerosis. Study-wide results and caveats: Batch-mates among the samples co-clustered strongly by F measure. Normalized Chao1 diversity was significantly reduced in patients versus controls. TRBV5-6, TRBV5-1 and TRBV20-1 belonged to a set of roughly five TRBV segments that were more frequent in patients than controls.

Regarding this clonotype: Its antigen is not identified.

cDNA libraries for TCR beta contained unique molecular identifiers. T cells numbering about 0.9 to 11 million yielded about 500,000 cDNA molecules. From the PCR reads, TCRdb called clonotypes with MiXCR, one entry per CDR3 protein. The repertoire holds approximately 770,000 distinct CDR3 sequences, 46% seen once, with 4.9% in the top ten. V lost 5 bases and J 4 bases, leaving 17 bases between the germline ends. Germline CDR1 SEHNR, CDR2 FQNEAQ (reference sequence). The CDR3 totals 16 residues. The sequencing input was blood. This chain connects TRBV7-9 to TRBJ1-4; no definite D call. The source of this sequence is a girl aged 5-17 years with multiple sclerosis. The CDR3 bases are TGTGCCAGCAGCCAATCCGTTTTCGGCCATAATGAAAAACTGTTTTTT. It translates to CASSQSVFGHNEKLFF.